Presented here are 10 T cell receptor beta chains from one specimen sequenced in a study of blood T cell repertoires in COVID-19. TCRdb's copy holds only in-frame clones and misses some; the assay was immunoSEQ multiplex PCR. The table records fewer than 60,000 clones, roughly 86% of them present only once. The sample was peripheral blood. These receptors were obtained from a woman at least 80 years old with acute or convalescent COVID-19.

The CDR3 DNA reads TGTGCCAGCAGTTTTACAGTGAACACTGAAGCTTTCTTT. This gives the protein CASSFTVNTEAFF. The rearrangement joins TRBV12-3 or TRBV12-4 to TRBJ1-1; no definite D call. Trimming took off 3 bases at V and 0 bases at J, with 5 bases between the two ends. The CDR3 consists of 13 residues.

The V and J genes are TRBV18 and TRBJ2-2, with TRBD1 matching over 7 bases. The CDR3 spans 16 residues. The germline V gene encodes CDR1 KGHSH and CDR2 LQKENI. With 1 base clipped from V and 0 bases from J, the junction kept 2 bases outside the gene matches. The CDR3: CASSPRGQANTGELFF. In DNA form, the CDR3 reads TGTGCCAGCTCACCACGCGGACAGGCGAACACCGGGGAGCTGTTTTTT.

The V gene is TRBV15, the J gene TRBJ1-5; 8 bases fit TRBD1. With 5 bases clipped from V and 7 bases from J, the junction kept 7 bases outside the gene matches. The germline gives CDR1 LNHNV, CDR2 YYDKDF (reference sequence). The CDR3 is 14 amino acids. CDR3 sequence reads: CATSRGQGAQPQHF. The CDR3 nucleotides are TGTGCCACCAGCCGAGGACAGGGCGCGCAGCCCCAGCATTTT.

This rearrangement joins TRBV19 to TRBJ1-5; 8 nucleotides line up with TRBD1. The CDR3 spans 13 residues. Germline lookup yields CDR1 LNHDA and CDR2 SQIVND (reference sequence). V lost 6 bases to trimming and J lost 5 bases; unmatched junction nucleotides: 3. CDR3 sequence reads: CASRSGGDQPQHF. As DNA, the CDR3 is TGTGCCAGTAGGTCAGGGGGCGATCAGCCCCAGCATTTT.

Written as DNA, the CDR3 is TGCGCCAGCAGCCAAGATATGCAGGGTTCACCCCTCCACTTT. Translating gives CASSQDMQGSPLHF. The V call is TRBV4-1, the J call TRBJ1-6, with a possible D match to TRBD1 (5 bases). Looked up from germline, CDR1 is MGHRA and CDR2 is YSYEKL. Trimming stripped 0 bases from V and 9 bases from J, with 9 bases between. The CDR3 has 14 amino acids.

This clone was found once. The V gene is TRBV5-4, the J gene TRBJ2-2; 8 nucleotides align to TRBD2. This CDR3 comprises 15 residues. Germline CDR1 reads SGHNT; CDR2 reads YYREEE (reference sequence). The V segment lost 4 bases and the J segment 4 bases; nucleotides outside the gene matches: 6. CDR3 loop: CASSPGTRVTGELFF. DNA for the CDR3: TGTGCCAGCAGCCCGGGGACTAGGGTCACCGGGGAGCTGTTTTTT.

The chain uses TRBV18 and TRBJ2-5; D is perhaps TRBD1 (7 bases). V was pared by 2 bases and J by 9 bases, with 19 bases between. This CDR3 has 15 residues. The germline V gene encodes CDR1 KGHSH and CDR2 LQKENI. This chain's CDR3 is CASSPDRVSREAQYF. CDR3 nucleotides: TGTGCCAGCTCACCAGACAGGGTATCGAGGGAGGCCCAGTACTTC.

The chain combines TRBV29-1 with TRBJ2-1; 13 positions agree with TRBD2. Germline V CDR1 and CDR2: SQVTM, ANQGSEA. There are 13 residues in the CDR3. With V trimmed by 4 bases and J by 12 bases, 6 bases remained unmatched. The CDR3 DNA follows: TGCAGCGTTGCGACTAGCGGGGGGCGCCCGCAGTTCTTC. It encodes CSVATSGGRPQFF.

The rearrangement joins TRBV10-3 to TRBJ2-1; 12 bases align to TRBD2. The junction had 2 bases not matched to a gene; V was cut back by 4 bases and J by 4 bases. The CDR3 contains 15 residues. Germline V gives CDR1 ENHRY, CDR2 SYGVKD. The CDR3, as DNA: TGTGCCATCAGTGGGACTAGCGGGGAGTACAATGAGCAGTTCTTC. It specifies CAISGTSGEYNEQFF.

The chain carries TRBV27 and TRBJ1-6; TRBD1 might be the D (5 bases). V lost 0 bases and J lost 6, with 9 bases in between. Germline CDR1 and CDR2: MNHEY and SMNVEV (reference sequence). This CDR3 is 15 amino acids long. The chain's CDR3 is CASSLSGQINSPLHF. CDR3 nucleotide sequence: TGTGCCAGCAGTTTATCGGGGCAGATTAATTCACCCCTCCACTTT.